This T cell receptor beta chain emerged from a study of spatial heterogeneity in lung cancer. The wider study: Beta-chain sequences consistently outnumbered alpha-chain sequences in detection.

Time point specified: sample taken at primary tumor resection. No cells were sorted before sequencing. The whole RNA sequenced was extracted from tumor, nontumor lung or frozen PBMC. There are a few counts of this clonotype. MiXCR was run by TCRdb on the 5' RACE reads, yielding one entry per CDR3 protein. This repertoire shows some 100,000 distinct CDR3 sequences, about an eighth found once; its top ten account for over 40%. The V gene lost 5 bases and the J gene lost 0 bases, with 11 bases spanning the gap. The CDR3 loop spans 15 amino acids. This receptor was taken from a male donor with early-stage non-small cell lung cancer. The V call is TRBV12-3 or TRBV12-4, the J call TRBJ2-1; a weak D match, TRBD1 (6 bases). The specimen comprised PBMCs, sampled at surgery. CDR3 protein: CASSPQGSSYNEQFF. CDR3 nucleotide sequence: TGTGCCAGCAGTCCCCAGGGGAGCTCCTACAATGAGCAGTTCTTC.